The 30 T cell receptor beta chains presented below share a single source sample, sequenced in a study of blood T cell repertoires in COVID-19. Assay used: immunoSEQ multiplex PCR; TCRdb lists only in-frame clones, some missing. The table records 300,000 to 350,000 clones, 70% to 90% of them present only once. Sample: PBMCs or T cells enriched from blood (not recorded which). These TCRs come from a man aged 25-40 years who had recovered from COVID-19.

The chain recombines TRBV7-9 with TRBJ1-1; D is unclear. V dropped 5 bases and J dropped 3 bases, with 7 bases sitting between them. This CDR3 has 12 amino acids. The germline V gene has CDR1 SEHNR and CDR2 FQNEAQ (reference sequence). Here the CDR3 DNA reads TGTGCCAGCAGCATTTCCTACACTGAAGCTTTCTTT. Amino acid sequence: CASSISYTEAFF. Combining the CDR3 with reference TRBV7-9 and TRBJ1-1 gives the whole variable domain DTGVSQNPRHKITKRGQNVTFRCDPISEHNRLYWYRQTLGQGPEFLTYFQNEAQLEKSRLLSDRFSAERPKGSFSTLEIQRTEQGDSAMYLCASSISYTEAFFGQGTRLTVV.

This clone was counted only a few times. The rearrangement joins TRBV6-5 to TRBJ1-2, with TRBD1 matching over 10 bases. The CDR3 runs 16 residues. Per germline, CDR1 MNHEY and CDR2 SVGAGI. V dropped 2 bases and J dropped 8; count of bases not matched to a gene: 11. CDR3 protein: CASSYDGTGTGVGYTF. In DNA form, the CDR3 reads TGTGCCAGCAGTTACGACGGAACCGGGACAGGGGTCGGCTACACCTTC.

This clone appeared a few times. The genes are TRBV19 and TRBJ1-5, with D maybe TRBD1 (5 bases). Germline values: CDR1 LNHDA, CDR2 SQIVND (reference sequence). Trimming cost V 5 bases and J 6 bases, with 11 bases left between them. CDR3 size: 13 residues. CDR3 protein: CASSSGGVQPQHF. The CDR3 region has the DNA TGTGCCAGTAGTTCCGGGGGGGTTCAGCCCCAGCATTTT.

A remark on this clone: At the DNA level, this CDR3 is encoded by other sequences in the same sample as well. V and J are TRBV9 and TRBJ2-3, with D tentatively TRBD2 (6 bases). The ends were cut back, 0 bases at V and 3 bases at J, with 8 bases in the middle. Germline V gives CDR1 SGDLS, CDR2 YYNGEE. The CDR3 is 14 amino acids. The CDR3 here is CASSVAGVTDTQYF. CDR3 sequence (DNA): TGTGCCAGCAGCGTAGCGGGGGTAACAGATACGCAGTATTTT.

The rearrangement uses TRBV6-6 and TRBJ1-5, with D possibly being TRBD1 (6 bases). Germline V gives CDR1 MNHNY, CDR2 SVGAGI (reference sequence). Trimming cost V 7 bases and J 7 bases, with 20 bases left between them. The CDR3 runs 15 residues. The CDR3 region is CASTVRTDSGQPQHF. Here the CDR3 DNA reads TGTGCCAGCACTGTACGGACGGACAGTGGCCAGCCCCAGCATTTT.

The genes are TRBV18 and TRBJ2-7, with 7 nucleotides matching TRBD1. The CDR3 spans 15 residues. Losses at the gene ends were 3 bases for V and 2 bases for J; bases not matched to a gene: 7. Germline CDR1 is KGHSH and CDR2 is LQKENI. This chain's CDR3 is CASSPDRTGTYEQYF. In nucleotides, the CDR3 is TGTGCCAGCTCACCGGACCGGACAGGAACCTACGAGCAGTACTTC.

This sequence joins TRBV27 and TRBJ2-1; D perhaps matches TRBD2 (7 bases). Trimming removed 3 bases at V and 8 bases at J, with 17 bases between. This CDR3 has 15 residues. The germline V gene has CDR1 MNHEY and CDR2 SMNVEV (reference sequence). DNA for the CDR3: TGTGCCAGCAGTTTTTTCGAAGGGGGGGCCTATGAGCAGTTCTTC. Translated, it gives CASSFFEGGAYEQFF.

The chain employs TRBV6-2 or TRBV6-3 and TRBJ1-4; 8 bases align to TRBD1. Germline V gene lookup returns CDR1 MNHEY and CDR2 SVGEGT. The CDR3 contains 14 residues. The ends lost 5 bases at V and 7 bases at J; junction bases unmatched: 6. The CDR3 here is CASSGPGQAEKLFF. The CDR3 nucleotides read TGTGCCAGCAGTGGGCCGGGACAGGCTGAAAAACTGTTTTTT.

This sequence joins TRBV9 and TRBJ1-2; D uncertain. Per germline, CDR1 SGDLS and CDR2 YYNGEE. The germline V and J ends were trimmed by 0 bases and 0 bases, with 15 bases remaining between them. This CDR3 spans 17 amino acids. The CDR3: CASSVGVSITANYGYTF. For the CDR3, the DNA is TGTGCCAGCAGCGTAGGAGTTAGTATCACAGCTAACTATGGCTACACCTTC. Based on the CDR3 plus reference TRBV9 and TRBJ1-2, the full variable domain is DSGVTQTPKHLITATGQRVTLRCSPRSGDLSVYWYQQSLDQGLQFLIQYYNGEERAKGNILERFSAQQFPDLHSELNLSSLELGDSALYFCASSVGVSITANYGYTFGSGTRLTVV.

The rearrangement joins TRBV18 to TRBJ1-4; D ambiguous. Germline lookup yields CDR1 KGHSH and CDR2 LQKENI. The V end was cut by 2 bases, the J end by 4 bases, with 8 bases between. This CDR3 comprises 14 residues. Here the CDR3 DNA reads TGTGCCAGCTCACCATGGGCCGGTAATGAAAAACTGTTTTTT. This encodes CASSPWAGNEKLFF.

The chain uses TRBV6-5 and TRBJ1-3; the D gene is possibly TRBD1 (6 bases). The CDR3 covers 14 residues. V lost 10 bases and J lost 0, with 13 bases in between. Germline V gene data show CDR1 as MNHEY and CDR2 as SVGAGI. The CDR3 here is CATSGQFSGNTIYF. DNA for the CDR3: TGTGCCACCTCGGGACAATTCTCTGGAAACACCATATATTTT.

This sequence joins TRBV5-4 and TRBJ1-5; 7 bases line up with TRBD1. This CDR3 contains 16 residues. Germline lookup yields CDR1 SGHNT and CDR2 YYREEE (reference sequence). V lost 0 bases and J lost 0; bases outside the gene matches: 3. DNA of the CDR3: TGTGCCAGCAGCTTGGGAGGGGGCGATAGCAATCAGCCCCAGCATTTT. Translating it yields CASSLGGGDSNQPQHF. The full variable domain, completed using reference TRBV5-4 and TRBJ1-5, is ETGVTQSPTHLIKTRGQQVTLRCSSQSGHNTVSWYQQALGQGPQFIFQYYREEENGRGNFPPRFSGLQFPNYSSELNVNALELDDSALYLCASSLGGGDSNQPQHFGDGTRLSIL.

The chain joins TRBV6-5 to TRBJ2-5; 13 nucleotides match TRBD2. Germline V gives CDR1 MNHEY, CDR2 SVGAGI. This CDR3 has 16 residues. V shed 0 bases, J shed 4 bases, and the junction held 2 bases outside the gene matches. For the CDR3, the DNA is TGTGCCAGCAGTTACTCACTAGCGGGGGGGCCAGAGACCCAGTACTTC. It translates to CASSYSLAGGPETQYF.

This chain uses TRBV11-2 with TRBJ2-3; 12 bases line up with TRBD2. The CDR3 runs 17 residues. The germline V gene encodes CDR1 SGHAT and CDR2 FQNNGV. With V trimmed by 5 bases and J by 1 base, 7 bases remained unmatched. DNA of the CDR3: TGTGCCAGCAGCCTTGGTTGGACTAGCGGGGGCACAGATACGCAGTATTTT. Translating gives CASSLGWTSGGTDTQYF.

The chain combines TRBV2 with TRBJ1-1; possibly TRBD1 for D (5 bases). CDR1 and CDR2 (germline): SNHLY, FYNNEI. V lost 8 bases and J 1 base, leaving 14 bases between the germline ends. The CDR3 sequence is 14 residues long. In DNA form, the CDR3 reads TGTGCCAGCTGGGCTGGGGGGTGGAACACTGAAGCTTTCTTT. Residues: CASWAGGWNTEAFF.

The V and J genes are TRBV11-3 and TRBJ2-2; D is possibly TRBD2 (5 bases). CDR1 and CDR2 from the germline V gene are SGHNT and YENEEA. This CDR3 contains 17 residues. V gave up 2 bases and J gave up 4 bases, with 17 bases separating them. The CDR3, as DNA: TGTGCCAGCAGCTTAAGACCCGGGCAGGCGGGCACCGGGGAGCTGTTTTTT. This gives the protein CASSLRPGQAGTGELFF. Full variable domain (rest looked up from reference TRBV11-3 and TRBJ2-2): EAGVVQSPRYKIIEKKQPVAFWCNPISGHNTLYWYLQNLGQGPELLIRYENEEAVDDSQLPKDRFSAERLKGVDSTLKIQPAELGDSAVYLCASSLRPGQAGTGELFFGEGSRLTVL.

The genes are TRBV6-5 and TRBJ2-5; 7 bases align to TRBD1. V gave up 6 bases and J gave up 5 bases; unmatched junction bases: 12. The germline CDR1 and CDR2 sequences are MNHEY and SVGAGI. CDR3 length: 15 amino acids. DNA for the CDR3: TGTGCCAGCAGCCTCTCGGTGGGCAGGGGGGAGACCCAGTACTTC. This gives the protein CASSLSVGRGETQYF.

CDR3 in amino acids: CASSFRDRGQGYTF. CDR3 nucleotide sequence: TGTGCCAGCAGCTTCCGGGACAGGGGGCAGGGCTACACCTTC. The chain combines TRBV7-2 with TRBJ1-2, with 12 bases that match TRBD1. This CDR3 region has 14 residues. Germline lookup yields CDR1 SGHTA and CDR2 FQGNSA. The J segment lost 8 bases and the V segment lost 3 bases, leaving 4 bases of the junction unmatched. The complete variable domain, with remaining parts taken from reference TRBV7-2 and TRBJ1-2, reads GAGVSQSPSNKVTEKGKDVELRCDPISGHTALYWYRQSLGQGLEFLIYFQGNSAPDKSGLPSDRFSAERTGGSVSTLTIQRTQQEDSAVYLCASSFRDRGQGYTFGSGTRLTVV.

This chain connects TRBV4-3 to TRBJ1-2; 9 bases align to TRBD1. The CDR3 consists of 15 residues. Losses at the gene ends were 0 bases for V and 5 bases for J; bases not matched to a gene: 4. Germline lookup yields CDR1 LGHNA and CDR2 YSLEER. In DNA, the CDR3 is TGCGCCAGCAGCCAAGATCGGGGGACAGGGTATGGCTACACCTTC. Its translation is CASSQDRGTGYGYTF.

This clone was detected only once. This chain joins TRBV10-1 and TRBJ2-1; D remains ambiguous. CDR1 WNHNN and CDR2 SYGVQD come from the germline V gene (reference sequence). V shed 3 bases and J shed 9 bases, with 9 bases lying between them. The CDR3 sequence is 12 residues long. The DNA of the CDR3 is TGCGCCAGCAGTGAACCCCTAGGTGAGCAGTTCTTC. Protein sequence: CASSEPLGEQFF.

The V and J genes are TRBV7-9 and TRBJ1-6, with TRBD1 identical over 7 bases. Per germline, CDR1 SEHNR and CDR2 FQNEAQ (reference sequence). The CDR3 has 14 amino acids. With 1 base clipped from V and 7 bases from J, the junction kept 1 base outside the gene matches. The CDR3 region has the DNA TGTGCCAGCAGCTTAGTAGGGGGCAATTCACCCCTCCACTTT. This sequence encodes CASSLVGGNSPLHF.

This rearrangement joins TRBV6-5 to TRBJ2-1, with 12 bases that match TRBD2. Germline V gene lookup returns CDR1 MNHEY and CDR2 SVGAGI. Losses at the gene ends were 5 bases for V and 4 bases for J; bases not matched to a gene: 3. This CDR3 comprises 15 residues. The CDR3 sequence is CASSMGLAGYNEQFF. The CDR3, as DNA: TGTGCCAGCAGTATGGGACTAGCGGGTTACAATGAGCAGTTCTTC.

Notes on this clone: Mismatch with germline at one junction end may stem from a read error. The chain couples TRBV6-2 or TRBV6-3 to TRBJ2-7, with D unresolved. Germline-derived CDR1 and CDR2 are MNHEY and SVGEGT. The CDR3 is made up of 12 amino acids. The CDR3 sequence is CASSYGLGTADF. The CDR3 nucleotides read TGTGCCAGCAGTTACGGGTTGGGTACGGCGGACTTC.

This chain connects TRBV3-1 (or the pseudogene TRBV3-2) to TRBJ1-1; D unclear. The ends were cut back, 2 bases at V and 4 bases at J, with 2 bases in the middle. The length of the CDR3 is 11 residues. CDR1 and CDR2 from the germline V gene are LGHDT and YNNKEL (reference sequence). CDR3 protein: CASSQRTEAFF. Written as DNA, the CDR3 is TGTGCCAGCAGCCAACGCACTGAAGCTTTCTTT.

This rearrangement joins TRBV6-5 to TRBJ2-3; 14 nucleotides match TRBD2. Germline CDR1 MNHEY, CDR2 SVGAGI. V gave up 9 bases and J gave up 6 bases; unmatched junction bases: 5. The CDR3 is made up of 14 amino acids. The CDR3 sequence is CASGLAGGSDTQYF. CDR3 nucleotides: TGTGCCAGTGGACTAGCGGGGGGAAGCGATACGCAGTATTTT.

This clone was detected once. Other DNA sequences within the sample encode an identical CDR3. V gene TRBV11-1 combines with J gene TRBJ1-2; TRBD1 matches at 11 bases. From germline, CDR1 is SGHAT and CDR2 FQDESV (reference sequence). The length of the CDR3 is 13 residues. The V gene end was trimmed by 5 bases and the J gene end by 8 bases; junction bases not matched to a gene: 4. The CDR3 nucleotides read TGTGCCAGCAGCCCGGACAGGGGGCACGGCTACACCTTC. This translates into CASSPDRGHGYTF.

The chain recombines TRBV7-8 with TRBJ2-1; 9 positions match TRBD1. J lost 3 bases, V lost 5 bases, and 8 bases had no gene match. This CDR3 has 16 amino acids. Germline V lookup: CDR1 SGHVS, CDR2 FQNEAQ. CDR3 DNA: TGTGCCAGCAGCCAACCGGGACAGGGTTACTACAATGAGCAGTTCTTC. Its translation is CASSQPGQGYYNEQFF.

The table lists this clone with a count of one. The chain is built from TRBV5-5 and TRBJ2-1; TRBD1 matches 11 bases. This CDR3 is 15 amino acids long. Germline CDR1 reads SGHKS; CDR2 reads YYEKEE (reference sequence). J was trimmed by 10 bases and V by 3 bases; bases with no gene match: 9. CDR3 in amino acids: CASSYSGTGGREQFF. The CDR3 DNA sequence: TGTGCCAGCAGCTATTCCGGGACAGGGGGTCGGGAGCAGTTCTTC.

The chain joins TRBV7-9 to TRBJ2-3, with D possibly being TRBD1 (6 bases). The CDR3 is made up of 16 amino acids. Per germline, CDR1 SEHNR and CDR2 FQNEAQ (reference sequence). Between the trimmed V and J ends, which lost 1 base and 4 bases, there was a span of 15 bases. In DNA form, the CDR3 reads TGTGCCAGCAGCTTAGATCACAGGGATTGGGCAGATACGCAGTATTTT. It encodes CASSLDHRDWADTQYF.

The genes are TRBV19 and TRBJ1-5; TRBD1 is a possible D gene (5 bases). CDR1 LNHDA and CDR2 SQIVND come from the germline V gene (reference sequence). There are 15 residues in the CDR3. V lost 7 bases and J lost 5, with 18 bases in between. CDR3 bases: TGTGCCAGTACCCCTGTGGGCAGGGAGGATCAGCCCCAGCATTTT. Protein: CASTPVGREDQPQHF. Full variable domain (remainder filled in from reference TRBV19 and TRBJ1-5): DGGITQSPKYLFRKEGQNVTLSCEQNLNHDAMYWYRQDPGQGLRLIYYSQIVNDFQKGDIAEGYSVSREKKESFPLTVTSAQKNPTAFYLCASTPVGREDQPQHFGDGTRLSIL.